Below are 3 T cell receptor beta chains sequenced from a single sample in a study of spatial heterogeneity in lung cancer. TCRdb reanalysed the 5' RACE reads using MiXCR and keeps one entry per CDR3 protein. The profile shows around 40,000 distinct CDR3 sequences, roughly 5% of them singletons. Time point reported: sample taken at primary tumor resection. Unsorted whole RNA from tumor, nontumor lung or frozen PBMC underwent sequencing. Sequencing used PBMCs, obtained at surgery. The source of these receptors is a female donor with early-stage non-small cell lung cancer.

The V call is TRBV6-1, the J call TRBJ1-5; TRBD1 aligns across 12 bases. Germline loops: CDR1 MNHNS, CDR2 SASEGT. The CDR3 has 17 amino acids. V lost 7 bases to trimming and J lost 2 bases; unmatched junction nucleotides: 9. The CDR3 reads CASTGDRGPSGNQPQHF. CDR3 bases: TGTGCCAGCACCGGGGACAGGGGGCCTTCGGGCAATCAGCCCCAGCATTTT.

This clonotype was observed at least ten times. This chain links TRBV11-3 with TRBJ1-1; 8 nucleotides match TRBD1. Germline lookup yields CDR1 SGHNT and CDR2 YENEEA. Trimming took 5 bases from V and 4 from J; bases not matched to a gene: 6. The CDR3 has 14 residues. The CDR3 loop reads CASSARQGSTEAFF. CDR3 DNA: TGTGCCAGCAGCGCCCGACAGGGGAGCACTGAAGCTTTCTTT.

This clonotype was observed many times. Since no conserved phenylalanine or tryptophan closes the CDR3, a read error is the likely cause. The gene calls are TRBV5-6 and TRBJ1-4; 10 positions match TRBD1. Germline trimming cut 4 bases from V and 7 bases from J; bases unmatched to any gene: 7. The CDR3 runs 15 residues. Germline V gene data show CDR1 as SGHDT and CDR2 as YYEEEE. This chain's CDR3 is CASSRPGQGSEKLFL. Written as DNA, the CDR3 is TGTGCCAGCAGCCGTCCGGGACAGGGGAGTGAAAAACTGTTTCTT.